Shown below are 3 T cell receptor beta chains from a single sample sequenced in a study of Ad26.COV2.S vaccination and SARS-CoV-2 variants. The treatment: about 20 received Ad26.COV2.S at low or high dose, single or two shots; 5 received placebo; per-sample allocation not given. Samples came from day 63 after the first vaccine or placebo injection. The protocol was immunoSEQ multiplex PCR, while the TCRdb copy is restricted to in-frame clones and leaves out a portion. Here the sample spans about 400,000 clones, 88% being singletons. Sequenced here: peripheral blood, sampled in a trial of Ad26.COV2.S vaccine versus placebo. These receptor sequences come from a person between 18 and 59 years old who received the Ad26.COV2.S COVID-19 vaccine or a placebo.

This chain joins TRBV2 and TRBJ2-5, with D possibly being TRBD2 (7 bases). CDR3 length: 16 residues. Germline V gene sequence: CDR1 SNHLY, CDR2 FYNNEI. With 2 bases removed from V and 0 bases from J, the gap between germline ends came to 13 bases. The CDR3: CASSERGGIYQETQYF. Written as DNA, the CDR3 is TGTGCCAGCAGTGAAAGGGGGGGGATTTACCAAGAGACCCAGTACTTC.

There are a few counts of this clone. The chain is built from TRBV30 and TRBJ1-6, with a possible D match to TRBD1 (6 bases). V gave up 8 bases and J gave up 7 bases, with 15 bases separating them. This CDR3 contains 13 residues. Germline values: CDR1 GTSNPN, CDR2 SVGIG (reference sequence). As DNA, the CDR3 is TGTGCCCGCCAACAGGGTAACAATTCACCCCTCCACTTT. Protein product: CARQQGNNSPLHF.

This chain joins TRBV7-9 and TRBJ2-7; 7 bases agree with TRBD1. J was trimmed by 3 bases and V by 3 bases; bases with no gene match: 17. This CDR3 is built from 18 residues. Germline V gene data show CDR1 as SEHNR and CDR2 as FQNEAQ (reference sequence). The CDR3 here is CASSFRTNRHRGVYEQYF. CDR3 nucleotides: TGTGCCAGCAGCTTCCGAACCAATCGGCACAGGGGAGTCTACGAGCAGTACTTC.